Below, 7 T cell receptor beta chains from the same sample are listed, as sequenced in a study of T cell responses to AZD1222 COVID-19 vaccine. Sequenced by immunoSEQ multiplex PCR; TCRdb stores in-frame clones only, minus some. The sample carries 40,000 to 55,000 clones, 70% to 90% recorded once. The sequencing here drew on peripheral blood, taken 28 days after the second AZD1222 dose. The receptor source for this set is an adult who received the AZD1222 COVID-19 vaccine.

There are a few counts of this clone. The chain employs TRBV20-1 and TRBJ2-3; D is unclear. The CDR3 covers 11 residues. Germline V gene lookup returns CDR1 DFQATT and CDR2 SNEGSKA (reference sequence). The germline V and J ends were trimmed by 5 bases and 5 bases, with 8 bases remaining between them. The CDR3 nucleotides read TGCAGTGCTCGGTGGGGAGATACGCAGTATTTT. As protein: CSARWGDTQYF.

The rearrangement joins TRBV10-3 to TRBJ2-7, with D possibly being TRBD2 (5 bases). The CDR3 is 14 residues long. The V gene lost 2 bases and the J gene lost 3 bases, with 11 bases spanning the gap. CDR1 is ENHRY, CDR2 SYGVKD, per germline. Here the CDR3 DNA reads TGTGCCATCAGTGAGACTAGATCGGTCTACGAGCAGTACTTC. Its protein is CAISETRSVYEQYF.

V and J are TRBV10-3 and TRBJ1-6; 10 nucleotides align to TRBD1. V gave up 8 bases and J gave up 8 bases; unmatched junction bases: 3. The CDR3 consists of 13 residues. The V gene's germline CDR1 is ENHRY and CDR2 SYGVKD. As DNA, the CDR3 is TGTGCCATCGTGGGACAGGGGTATTCACCCCTCCACTTT. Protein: CAIVGQGYSPLHF.

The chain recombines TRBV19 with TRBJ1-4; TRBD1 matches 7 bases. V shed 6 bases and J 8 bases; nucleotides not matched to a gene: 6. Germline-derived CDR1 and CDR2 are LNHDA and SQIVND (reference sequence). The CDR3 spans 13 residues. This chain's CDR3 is CASSGTDREKLFF. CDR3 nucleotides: TGTGCCAGTAGCGGGACAGACAGAGAAAAACTGTTTTTT.

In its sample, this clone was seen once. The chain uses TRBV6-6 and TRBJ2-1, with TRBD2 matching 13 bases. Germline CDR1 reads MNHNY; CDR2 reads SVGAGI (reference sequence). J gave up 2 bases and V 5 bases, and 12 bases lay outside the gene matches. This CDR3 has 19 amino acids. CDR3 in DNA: TGTGCCAGCAGTCGACAAGGGACTAGCGGGACCAACGCCTACAATGAGCAGTTCTTC. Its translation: CASSRQGTSGTNAYNEQFF.

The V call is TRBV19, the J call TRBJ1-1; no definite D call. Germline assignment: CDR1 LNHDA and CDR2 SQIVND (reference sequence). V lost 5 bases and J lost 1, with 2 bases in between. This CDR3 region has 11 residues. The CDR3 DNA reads TGTGCCAGTAGTCAGAACACTGAAGCTTTCTTT. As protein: CASSQNTEAFF.

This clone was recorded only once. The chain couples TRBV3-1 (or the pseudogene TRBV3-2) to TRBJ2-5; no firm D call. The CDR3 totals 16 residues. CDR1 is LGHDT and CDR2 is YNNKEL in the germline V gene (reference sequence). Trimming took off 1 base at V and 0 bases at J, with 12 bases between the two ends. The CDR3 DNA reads TGTGCCAGCAGCCAAGGCGAAACGGTGTACCAAGAGACCCAGTACTTC. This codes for CASSQGETVYQETQYF.